This T cell receptor (beta chain) was documented in a study of tumor-infiltrating lymphocytes in primary liver carcinoma. Study-level background: Tumors measured 4.2 to 10 cm and were stage T1-T3 N0M0.

Between roughly 20 and 31 mg of unsorted bulk tissue served as the source from which RNA and DNA were co-extracted. Surgical resection was used to treat these primary liver carcinoma patients. Starting from 500 ng of total RNA, TCR beta cDNA was produced with a primer in the constant region. Slightly modified ARM-PCR with three nested multiplex PCR rounds yielded TCR beta libraries. TRBV1-TRBV30 forward primers paired with a C-beta reverse primer were used in the first two PCR rounds, which ran approximately 11 cycles each. Using its own MiXCR run on the multiplex PCR reads, TCRdb lists one record per CDR3 protein. In the table there are more than 85,000 distinct CDR3 sequences, roughly 80% of which are singletons. Study findings and constraints: When set against blood, tumors had a significantly higher top-250-clone fraction (p = 0.039).

With regard to this clonotype: No antigen is known for it. An end of the junction does not agree with germline; a read error may underlie this.

The CDR3 sequence is 20 residues long. The germline V gene encodes CDR1 MDHEN and CDR2 SYDVKM. The V gene is TRBV28, the J gene TRBJ1-4, with D perhaps TRBD1 (5 bases). The source is a man aged 40-55 years with primary liver carcinoma and hepatitis B virus infection. Material: liver tumor tissue from sampling region 3. Subset indicated: tumor region T3, left-lateral pole. CDR3: CASTLIGLVNTGVQNETLFF. The CDR3 coding sequence is TGTGCCAGCACTTTAATAGGTCTGGTGAATACGGGGGTCCAGAATGAAACACTGTTTTTT.